The 5 T cell receptor beta chains below were found in one sample sequenced in a study of blood T cell repertoires in COVID-19. Using immunoSEQ multiplex PCR, the repertoire was profiled, and TCRdb retains in-frame clones only, with some absent. The sample consists of a few hundred thousand clones, 70% to 90% of them appearing once. Sequenced material: peripheral blood. The origin of the receptors is a woman in her 30s who had recovered from COVID-19.

The chain has TRBV6-4 and TRBJ1-1; D is undetermined. Between the trimmed V and J ends, which lost 4 bases and 2 bases, there was a span of 11 bases. The CDR3 spans 14 residues. Looked up from germline, CDR1 is MRHNA and CDR2 is SNTAGT. The CDR3 here is CASSASPGNTEAFF. CDR3 in DNA: TGTGCCAGCAGTGCCTCCCCGGGAAACACTGAAGCTTTCTTT.

This rearrangement joins TRBV6-5 to TRBJ2-7, with 11 bases that match TRBD2. The V segment lost 6 bases and the J segment 5 bases; nucleotides outside the gene matches: 6. The CDR3 has 14 residues. From germline, CDR1 is MNHEY and CDR2 SVGAGI. The CDR3 is CASRGSGRANEQYF. CDR3 DNA sequence: TGTGCCAGCAGGGGTAGCGGGAGGGCCAACGAGCAGTACTTC.

The chain combines TRBV15 with TRBJ1-4, with 7 bases lining up with TRBD1. The junction had 5 bases not matched to a gene; V was cut back by 1 base and J by 6 bases. The length of the CDR3 is 15 residues. Looked up from germline, CDR1 is LNHNV and CDR2 is YYDKDF (reference sequence). The DNA for the CDR3 is TGTGCCACCAGCAGAGGCTCAGGGGGAGATGAAAAACTGTTTTTT. Translated: CATSRGSGGDEKLFF.

The gene calls are TRBV4-1 and TRBJ1-1, with D possibly being TRBD1 (5 bases). Germline V CDR1 and CDR2: MGHRA, YSYEKL. The length of the CDR3 is 14 residues. Trimming cost V 2 bases and J 3 bases, with 10 bases left between them. The CDR3 coding sequence is TGCGCCAGCAGCCAACCCGGGGGGGACACTGAAGCTTTCTTT. Translated: CASSQPGGDTEAFF.

The rearrangement uses TRBV2 and TRBJ1-1; no clear D. V was shortened by 2 bases and J by 4 bases, with 5 bases between the two germline ends. Germline V gene sequence: CDR1 SNHLY, CDR2 FYNNEI. The CDR3 extends over 12 amino acids. In nucleotides, the CDR3 is TGTGCCAGCAGTGAAATCGGCACTGAAGCTTTCTTT. As protein: CASSEIGTEAFF.